The present entry profiles one T cell receptor (beta chain) with its context. Its antigen is still unknown. Donors counted as nominally healthy when sampled, yet unrecorded immune exposures were likely. Primers for the PCR totalled 60 Vbeta and 13 Jbeta. Produced via immunoSEQ multiplex PCR; TCRdb's table is partial and in-frame only. The data contain approximately 150,000 clones, about 80% of them singletons. These data originate in a study of cytomegalovirus exposure and HLA in healthy donors. Study conclusions and caveats: Judged likely to be a sequencing artifact was a cluster of highly shared sequence variants. Analysis was carried out at a later point, and it linked a missense DCLRE1C variant to TCR beta V- and J-gene trimming.

With 1 base removed from V and 6 bases from J, the gap between germline ends came to 4 bases. There are 12 residues in the CDR3. Germline CDR1 and CDR2: SGHTA and FQGNSA. This TCR came from a man between 35 and 55 years old in good health and CMV-seronegative. This sequence joins TRBV7-2 and TRBJ2-1, with unresolved D. The material sequenced was PBMCs. The CDR3 nucleotides are TGTGCCAGCAGCTTAGTCGGCAATGAGCAGTTCTTC. Its translation is CASSLVGNEQFF. The full variable domain, in which reference TRBV7-2 and TRBJ2-1 provide the parts outside the CDR3, is GAGVSQSPSNKVTEKGKDVELRCDPISGHTALYWYRQSLGQGLEFLIYFQGNSAPDKSGLPSDRFSAERTGGSVSTLTIQRTQQEDSAVYLCASSLVGNEQFFGPGTRLTVL.